This T cell receptor beta chain emerged from a study of post-analysis software for immune sequencing data. Study results and caveats: Controls showed lower frequencies than patients for roughly 5 TRBV segments, and TRBV5-6, TRBV5-1 and TRBV20-1 were among these. Significantly lower normalized Chao1 diversity was seen in multiple sclerosis patients than in controls.

There are 15 residues in the CDR3. Germline-derived CDR1 and CDR2 are MNHEY and SMNVEV (reference sequence). Carried by the TCR beta cDNA libraries were unique molecular identifiers. TCRdb re-derived calls from the PCR reads in MiXCR, one entry per CDR3 protein. The sample has roughly 400,000 distinct CDR3 sequences, approximately 38% seen once. On this clonotype itself: Its matching antigen is unknown.

Sequenced material: blood. The clonotype originates from a girl aged 2-15 years with multiple sclerosis. V gene TRBV27 combines with J gene TRBJ2-5, with TRBD1 identical over 9 bases. The J call is doubtful: the DNA matches TRBJ2-7 better. CDR3 sequence reads: CASTAPGQGFYEQYF. The CDR3 nucleotides are TGTGCCAGCACTGCACCGGGACAGGGCTTCTACGAGCAGTACTTC.